The clone carrying this T cell receptor beta chain is labeled medium-sized (0.01 to 0.1%). The source of the sample is a study of circulating CD8 cells and anti-PD-1 response in melanoma. Four subsets defined by PD-1 and/or TIGIT were sorted from live CD3+CD8+TCRalphabeta+ cells. TCR libraries were prepared from roughly 15 ng of total RNA with the QIAseq Immune Repertoire TCR panel. TCRdb processed the reads anew with MiXCR; each CDR3 protein has one entry. The sample includes over 350 distinct CDR3 sequences, 4.7% of them seen just once. This CDR3 is 15 amino acids long. The germline CDR1 and CDR2 sequences are SGHTA and FQGNSA. J was trimmed by 5 bases and V by 5 bases; bases with no gene match: 5.

This chain joins TRBV7-2 and TRBJ2-3; 12 positions agree with TRBD2. This TCR came from a human donor with melanoma. The source was CD8+ T cells from PBMCs, collected at baseline or after one month of anti-PD-1 therapy (not recorded which). The CDR3: CASSPSGGALDTQYF. In DNA form, the CDR3 reads TGTGCCAGCAGCCCTAGCGGGGGGGCCTTAGATACGCAGTATTTT.